This T cell receptor (beta chain) is drawn from a study of blood T cell repertoires in COVID-19. This clone showed up just once. TCRdb keeps only in-frame clones here, not all; method: immunoSEQ multiplex PCR. This sample has some 77,000 clones, with roughly 80% found just once. The trim removed 6 bases at V and 5 bases at J, leaving 5 bases unmatched. CDR3 length: 12 residues. Germline lookup yields CDR1 SQVTM and CDR2 ANQGSEA. Sequenced input: peripheral blood. The TCR sequence derives from a woman in her sixties or seventies with acute or convalescent COVID-19. This chain connects TRBV29-1 to TRBJ2-7, with 9 bases that match TRBD1. CDR3 loop: CSVHRGHDEQYF. CDR3 nucleotide sequence: TGCAGCGTGCACAGGGGGCACGACGAGCAGTACTTC.